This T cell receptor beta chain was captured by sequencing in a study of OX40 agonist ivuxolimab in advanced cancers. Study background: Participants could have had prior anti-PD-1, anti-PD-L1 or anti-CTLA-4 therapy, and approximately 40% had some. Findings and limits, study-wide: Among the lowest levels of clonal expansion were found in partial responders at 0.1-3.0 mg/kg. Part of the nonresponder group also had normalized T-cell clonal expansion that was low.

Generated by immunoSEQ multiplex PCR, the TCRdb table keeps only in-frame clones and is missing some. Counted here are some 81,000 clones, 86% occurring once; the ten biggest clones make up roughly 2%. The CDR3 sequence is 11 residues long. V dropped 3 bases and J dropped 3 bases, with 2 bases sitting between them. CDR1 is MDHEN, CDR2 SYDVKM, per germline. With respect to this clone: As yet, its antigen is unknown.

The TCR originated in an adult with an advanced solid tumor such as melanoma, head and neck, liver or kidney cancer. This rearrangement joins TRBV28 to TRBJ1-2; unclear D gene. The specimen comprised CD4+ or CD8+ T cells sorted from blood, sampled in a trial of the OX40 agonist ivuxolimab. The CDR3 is CASSLYYGYTF. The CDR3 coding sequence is TGTGCCAGCAGTTTGTACTATGGCTACACCTTC.